This TCR beta chain was documented in a study of T cells in Graves' hyperthyroidism and ophthalmopathy. Amplification of TCR beta CDR3 regions used RNA as the template. TCR CDR3 underwent first-round RT-PCR with the HTBI primer set. MiXCR, run by TCRdb on the multiplex PCR reads, gives a single entry per CDR3 protein. The sample yields around 300,000 distinct CDR3 sequences, roughly 18% seen once. Germline assignment: CDR1 SNHLY and CDR2 FYNNEI. This CDR3 region has 17 residues. Losses at the gene ends were 7 bases for V and 2 bases for J; bases not matched to a gene: 13. This clonotype has a handful of counts.

The chain couples TRBV2 to TRBJ2-3, with 9 bases matching TRBD2. Sequencing was carried out using blood. The origin of this receptor is a man aged 50-59 years with Graves' ophthalmopathy. CDR3 in amino acids: CASKLSLAGGNTDTQYF. In nucleotides, the CDR3 is TGTGCCAGCAAGCTAAGCCTCGCGGGAGGGAACACAGATACGCAGTATTTT.